Below, 10 T cell receptor beta chains from the same sample are listed, as sequenced in a study of T cell clones after liver transplantation. Assay: immunoSEQ multiplex PCR; the TCRdb copy retains only in-frame clones and omits some. The data show about 72,000 clones, under 95% seen once. Sequenced material: CD4+ T cells from blood, taken before liver transplant. Receptors originate from a human donor who received a liver transplant.

The chain has TRBV29-1 and TRBJ2-2; D is tentatively TRBD1 or TRBD2 (7 bases each). Trimming stripped 1 base from V and 4 bases from J, with 19 bases between. This CDR3 spans 17 amino acids. The V gene's germline CDR1 is SQVTM and CDR2 ANQGSEA. The CDR3 DNA follows: TGCAGCGTTGAAGGTAGAACAGGGAGGGGGCCCACCGGGGAGCTGTTTTTT. Amino acid sequence: CSVEGRTGRGPTGELFF.

The rearrangement joins TRBV29-1 to TRBJ2-1; 10 bases are shared with TRBD2. Germline CDR1 is SQVTM and CDR2 is ANQGSEA. The CDR3 runs to 14 residues. The ends lost 7 bases at V and 10 bases at J; junction bases unmatched: 13. CDR3 protein: CSATAGGSLREQFF. CDR3 nucleotide sequence: TGCAGCGCCACAGCGGGAGGGTCCCTTAGGGAGCAGTTCTTC.

The chain joins TRBV2 to TRBJ2-5; tentative D call: TRBD1 (5 bases). Trimming took off 3 bases at V and 4 bases at J, with 9 bases between the two ends. The CDR3 length is 13 residues. Germline V gene sequence: CDR1 SNHLY, CDR2 FYNNEI. The CDR3 reads CASSEYRTETQYF. As DNA, the CDR3 is TGTGCCAGCAGTGAGTACAGGACAGAGACCCAGTACTTC. The full variable domain, its missing parts supplied by reference TRBV2 and TRBJ2-5, is EPEVTQTPSHQVTQMGQEVILRCVPISNHLYFYWYRQILGQKVEFLVSFYNNEISEKSEIFDDQFSVERPDGSNFTLKIRSTKLEDSAMYFCASSEYRTETQYFGPGTRLLVL.

The chain combines TRBV7-2 with TRBJ2-1; 12 bases agree with TRBD2. Germline CDR1 and CDR2: SGHTA and FQGNSA. The CDR3 is made up of 15 amino acids. The V and J ends lost 3 bases and 9 bases, in that order; junction bases with no gene match: 6. The CDR3 reads CASSFLTSGGLEQFF. DNA of the CDR3: TGTGCCAGCAGCTTCCTGACTAGCGGGGGTCTTGAGCAGTTCTTC. The full variable domain, its missing parts supplied by reference TRBV7-2 and TRBJ2-1, is GAGVSQSPSNKVTEKGKDVELRCDPISGHTALYWYRQSLGQGLEFLIYFQGNSAPDKSGLPSDRFSAERTGGSVSTLTIQRTQQEDSAVYLCASSFLTSGGLEQFFGPGTRLTVL.

The count of this clone is one. The J gene is TRBJ2-7, the V gene TRBV7-2; a weak D match, TRBD2 (5 bases). The CDR3 consists of 15 residues. V was clipped by 5 bases and J by 4 bases, with 18 bases between them. Germline CDR1 reads SGHTA; CDR2 reads FQGNSA. For the CDR3, the DNA is TGTGCCAGCAGCCCCCGGCGAGGGTTGTCTTACGAGCAGTACTTC. This encodes CASSPRRGLSYEQYF.

This clone has a single count. The rearrangement joins TRBV5-1 to TRBJ1-3, with D possibly matching TRBD1 (5 bases). This CDR3 comprises 15 residues. V lost 3 bases and J 0 bases, leaving 10 bases between the germline ends. Germline CDR1 SGHRS, CDR2 YFSETQ. CDR3 in amino acids: CASSSGPSSGNTIYF. DNA of the CDR3: TGCGCCAGCAGCTCGGGACCGAGCTCTGGAAACACCATATATTTT.

The J gene is TRBJ2-5, the V gene TRBV5-6; D not certain. V lost 3 bases and J lost 2, with 17 bases in between. Germline values: CDR1 SGHDT, CDR2 YYEEEE. The CDR3 extends over 16 amino acids. CDR3 bases: TGTGCCAGCAGCTCTAGGCCCCAGGCCCGTCAAGAGACCCAGTACTTC. Translating it yields CASSSRPQARQETQYF.

V gene TRBV2 combines with J gene TRBJ2-7; no firm D call. This CDR3 spans 12 amino acids. Germline loops: CDR1 SNHLY, CDR2 FYNNEI. Trimming stripped 6 bases from V and 1 base from J, with 7 bases between. Here the CDR3 reads CASSAQSYEQYF. CDR3 nucleotides: TGTGCCAGCAGCGCCCAATCCTACGAGCAGTACTTC.

V usage is TRBV2 and J usage is TRBJ2-1, with D maybe TRBD2 (6 bases). Germline CDR1 reads SNHLY; CDR2 reads FYNNEI. V gave up 10 bases and J gave up 2 bases, with 15 bases separating them. CDR3 length equals 14 residues. The DNA for the CDR3 is TGTGCCACCTCCCTTGGCGGGGCCTACAATGAGCAGTTCTTC. As protein: CATSLGGAYNEQFF.

This clone was detected once. The rearrangement links TRBV18 to TRBJ1-3; possibly TRBD1 for D (5 bases). The CDR3 runs to 15 residues. Trimming left V 0 bases short and J 2 bases short, with 8 bases between. CDR1 is KGHSH and CDR2 is LQKENI in the germline V gene. In DNA form, the CDR3 reads TGTGCCAGCTCACCACCGGTAGGGGCTGGAAACACCATATATTTT. Protein: CASSPPVGAGNTIYF.